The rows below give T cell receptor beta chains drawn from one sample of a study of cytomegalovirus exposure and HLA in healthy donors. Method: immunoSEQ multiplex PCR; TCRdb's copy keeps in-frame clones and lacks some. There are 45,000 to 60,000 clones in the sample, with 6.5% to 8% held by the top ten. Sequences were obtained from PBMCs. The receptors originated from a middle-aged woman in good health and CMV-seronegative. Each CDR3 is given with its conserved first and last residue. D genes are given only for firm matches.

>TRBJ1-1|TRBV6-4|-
CASSDSGGLTEAFF
TGTGCCAGCAGTGACTCTGGCGGACTAACTGAAGCTTTCTTT
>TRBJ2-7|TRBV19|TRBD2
CASNGRSSYEQYF
TGTGCCAGTAACGGGAGGAGCTCCTACGAGCAGTACTTC
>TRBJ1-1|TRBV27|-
CASSLAGGTEAFF
TGTGCCAGCAGTTTGGCGGGGGGCACTGAAGCTTTCTTT
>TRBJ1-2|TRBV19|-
CASSTTGEIYGYTF
TGTGCCAGTAGTACGACAGGAGAAATCTATGGCTACACCTTC
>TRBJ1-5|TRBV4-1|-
CASSQDRDPPQHF
TGCGCCAGCAGCCAAGACAGGGATCCGCCCCAGCATTTT
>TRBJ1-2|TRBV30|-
CAWSPTETVGGTF
TGTGCCTGGAGTCCCACCGAGACGGTAGGCGGTACCTTC
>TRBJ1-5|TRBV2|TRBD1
CASSEGGQGKPQHF
TGTGCCAGCAGTGAAGGGGGACAGGGGAAGCCCCAGCATTTT
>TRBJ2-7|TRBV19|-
CASSPIAAAAYEQYF
TGTGCCAGTAGTCCAATAGCGGCAGCAGCCTACGAGCAGTACTTC
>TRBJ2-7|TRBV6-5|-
CASSPPQGTGYEQYF
TGTGCCAGCAGTCCCCCACAGGGTACCGGCTACGAGCAGTACTTC
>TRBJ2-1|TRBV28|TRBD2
CASSLRTSGISYNEQFF
TGTGCCAGCAGTTTGCGGACTAGCGGGATCTCCTACAATGAGCAGTTCTTC
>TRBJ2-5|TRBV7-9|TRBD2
CASSPGLGTLPQETQYF
TGTGCCAGCAGCCCCGGACTAGGTACCCTCCCACAAGAGACCCAGTACTTC
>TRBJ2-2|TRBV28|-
CASTLRGSGTGELFF
TGTGCCAGCACCCTGAGGGGGTCGGGCACCGGGGAGCTGTTTTTT
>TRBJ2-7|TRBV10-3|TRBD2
CAINGGGGPYEQYF
TGTGCCATCAACGGGGGCGGGGGGCCCTACGAGCAGTACTTC
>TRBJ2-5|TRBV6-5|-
CASSYFEETQETQYF
TGTGCCAGCAGTTACTTCGAGGAAACCCAAGAGACCCAGTACTTC
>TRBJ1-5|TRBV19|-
CASSIDVDQPQHF
TGTGCCAGTAGTATAGATGTCGATCAGCCCCAGCATTTT
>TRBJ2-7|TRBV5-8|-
CASSLDSAAGEQYF
TGTGCCAGCAGCTTGGACTCCGCCGCGGGCGAGCAGTACTTC
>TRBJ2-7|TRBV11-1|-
CASSLGGPASYEQYF
TGTGCCAGCAGCTTAGGAGGCCCCGCGTCCTACGAGCAGTACTTC
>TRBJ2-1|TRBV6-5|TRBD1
CASSPDRDHEQFF
TGTGCCAGCAGCCCCGACAGGGATCATGAGCAGTTCTTC
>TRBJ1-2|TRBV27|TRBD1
CASSLDREYGYTF
TGTGCCAGCAGTTTAGACAGGGAATATGGCTACACCTTC
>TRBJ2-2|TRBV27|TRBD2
CASSIAGGIRELFF
TGTGCCAGTAGTATAGCGGGAGGGATCAGGGAGCTGTTTTTT
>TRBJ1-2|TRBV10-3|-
CAISESGDGYTF
TGTGCCATCAGTGAGTCGGGAGATGGCTACACCTTC
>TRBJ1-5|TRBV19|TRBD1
CASRRRQGSNQPQHF
TGTGCCAGTAGACGAAGACAGGGAAGCAATCAGCCCCAGCATTTT
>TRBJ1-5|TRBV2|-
CASRKGLGEGAGNQPQHF
TGTGCCAGCAGGAAAGGCCTTGGGGAGGGAGCGGGCAATCAGCCCCAGCATTTT
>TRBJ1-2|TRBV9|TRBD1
CASSAGQGSSGYTF
TGTGCCAGCAGCGCAGGACAGGGTTCAAGTGGCTACACCTTC
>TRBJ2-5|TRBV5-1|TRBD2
CASSLGEGLTQETQYF
TGCGCCAGCAGCTTGGGGGAGGGACTAACACAAGAGACCCAGTACTTC
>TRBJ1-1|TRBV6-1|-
CASSVQGNTEAFF
TGTGCCAGCAGTGTACAGGGGAACACTGAAGCTTTCTTT
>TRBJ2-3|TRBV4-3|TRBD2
CASSQGSAGGTDKQYF
TGCGCCAGCAGCCAAGGTTCTGCGGGAGGGACAGATAAGCAGTATTTT
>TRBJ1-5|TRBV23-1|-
CASSQRDSHQPQHF
TGCGCCAGCAGTCAACGGGATTCTCATCAGCCCCAGCATTTT